The clone carrying this T cell receptor (beta chain) has a handful of counts. Its antigen is not known. A far larger clone lies a single base away; this is likely a read error. Other DNA sequences in this specimen translate into the identical CDR3. All participating donors were Caucasian adults from Nashville, Tennessee. The data are from a study of shared clonotypes between healthy human individuals. Study-level background: Ranging from 18 to 49 in age, donors were two women and a few men.

Overall study findings and caveats: Among donors, the sharing of clonotypes was expected to be influenced by sequencing depth.

Authors' processing steps: There were no quality scores in the junction-only immunoSEQ sequences, so filtering differed. Assay: immunoSEQ multiplex PCR; the TCRdb copy retains only in-frame clones and omits some. V, J and clone size derive from that table, while D and trimming were established from the DNA sequence. The table includes about 500,000 clones, about 74% detected once. The CDR3 contains 16 residues. The germline V gene has CDR1 LNHNV and CDR2 YYDKDF (reference sequence). The TCR sequence derives from a middle-aged woman in good health. Some clones in this sample may be carry-over from other donors' samples. The chain employs TRBV15 and TRBJ1-4, with 12 positions matching TRBD1. What was sequenced was PBMCs. This CDR3 is CATSRDSGQGAEKLFF. The CDR3 DNA follows: TGCGCCACCAGCAGAGATTCGGGACAGGGGGCTGAAAAACTGTTTTTT. Drawing the rest from reference TRBV15 and TRBJ1-4, the complete variable domain is DAMVIQNPRYQVTQFGKPVTLSCSQTLNHNVMYWYQQKSSQAPKLLFHYYDKDFNNEADTPDNFQSRRPNTSFCFLDIRSPGLGDTAMYLCATSRDSGQGAEKLFFGSGTQLSVL.